This T cell receptor (beta chain) originates from a study of blood T cell repertoires in COVID-19. The overall study: The samples span acute and convalescent COVID-19 from the United States, Italy and Spain.

Source study methods: Quantification of nucleated cells was approximated via reference gene primer amplification. Clones were sequenced by immunoSEQ multiplex PCR, and TCRdb holds only the in-frame ones, with some missing. The V and J calls and the clone size are those of that table, but D and trimming were determined from the DNA. The sample lists roughly 220,000 clones; approximately 80% were seen once. Allocation to cohorts depended on clinical history reported by the participants. The CDR3 runs 15 residues. V lost 4 bases and J lost 0, with 13 bases in between. Looked up from germline, CDR1 is MGHRA and CDR2 is YSYEKL.

The clonotype comes from a woman aged 40 to 50 with acute COVID-19. The sequencing input was PBMCs or T cells enriched from blood (not recorded which). V gene TRBV4-1 combines with J gene TRBJ2-7; TRBD1 is a possible D gene (6 bases). The CDR3 DNA follows: TGCGCCAGCAGCCTCTGGGCACAGGGCTCCTACGAGCAGTACTTC. It yields the protein CASSLWAQGSYEQYF.